This T cell receptor beta chain was sequenced in a study of PD-1 blockade in classical Hodgkin lymphoma. Repertoires were generated with immunoSEQ multiplex PCR, while TCRdb's copy carries only in-frame clones and drops some. The profile covers about 46,000 clones, with about three quarters appearing a single time and roughly 9.6% taken by the ten largest. CDR1 is LNHDA, CDR2 SQIVND, per germline (reference sequence). The V end lost 4 bases, the J end lost 0 bases, and 10 bases lay between the germline ends. The CDR3 runs 14 residues. This clone was found a few times. Its antigen is still unknown. Each and every patient relapsed after autologous stem cell transplantation, and patients got differing brentuximab vedotin exposure. Study-wide results and limits: At C4D1, TCR diversity had climbed significantly for CD4+ cells, though not for CD8+ cells. Newly diagnosed and completely responding patients shared comparable baseline diversity. The study reported lower baseline TCR diversity in newly diagnosed patients than in healthy donors. Undefined causes, possibly disease activity or prior therapy, underlie the repertoire differences.

The specimen was peripheral blood mononuclear cells (PBMCs), collected at baseline. This TCR was sampled from a human donor with classical Hodgkin lymphoma. The chain has TRBV19 and TRBJ2-7; TRBD1 might be the D (6 bases). The CDR3 is CASSTGANSYEQYF. CDR3 bases: TGTGCCAGTAGTACAGGGGCGAACTCCTACGAGCAGTACTTC.